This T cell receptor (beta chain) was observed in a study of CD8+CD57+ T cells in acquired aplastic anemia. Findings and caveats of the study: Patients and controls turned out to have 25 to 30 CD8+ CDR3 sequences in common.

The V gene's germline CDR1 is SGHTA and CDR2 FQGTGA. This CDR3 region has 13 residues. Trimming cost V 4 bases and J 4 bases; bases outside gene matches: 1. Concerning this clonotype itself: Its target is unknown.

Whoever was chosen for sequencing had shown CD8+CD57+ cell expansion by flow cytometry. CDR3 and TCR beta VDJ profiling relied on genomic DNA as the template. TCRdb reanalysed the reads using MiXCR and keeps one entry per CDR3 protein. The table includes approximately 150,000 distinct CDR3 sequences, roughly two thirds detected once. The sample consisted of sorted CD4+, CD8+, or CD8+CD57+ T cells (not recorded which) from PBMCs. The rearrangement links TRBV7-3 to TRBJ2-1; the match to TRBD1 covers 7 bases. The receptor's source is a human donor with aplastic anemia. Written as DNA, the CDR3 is TGTGCCAGCAGCTCGACAGGGTACAATGAGCAGTTCTTC. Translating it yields CASSSTGYNEQFF.